A selection of T cell receptor beta chains follows, all from one sample in a study of CD8 T cells in Susac syndrome. TCRdb re-called the immunoSEQ multiplex PCR reads with MiXCR, one entry per CDR3 protein. The data hold about 180,000 distinct CDR3 sequences, with roughly 94% observed a single time. The source material was CD4+ T cells from PBMCs. The receptors come from a human donor with Susac syndrome. CDR3s include the opening cysteine and the closing phenylalanine or tryptophan. A D gene is named only where the DNA matches it firmly. Size tells how often a clone was seen (once, few, many) or the class of an expanded clone, and some rows leave it out.

D gene	clone size	J gene	V gene	CDR3 protein	CDR3 DNA
.	.	TRBJ2-7	TRBV3-1	CASSQDRGDGEQYF	TGTGCCAGCAGCCAAGATCGAGGGGACGGTGAGCAGTACTTC
.	.	TRBJ2-1	TRBV4-3	CASSQDFVEANYNEQFF	TGCGCCAGCAGCCAAGATTTTGTGGAAGCAAACTACAATGAGCAGTTCTTC
.	.	TRBJ2-6	TRBV7-9	CASSPRQAAGANVLTF	TGTGCCAGCAGCCCCAGACAGGCTGCTGGGGCCAACGTCCTGACTTTC
.	.	TRBJ1-1	TRBV20-1	CSARRRTDNTEAFF	TGCAGTGCTAGACGGCGGACAGACAACACTGAAGCTTTCTTT
.	.	TRBJ1-1	TRBV5-1	CASSDRDYEAFF	TGCGCCAGCAGCGACCGAGATTATGAAGCTTTCTTT
.	.	TRBJ1-1	TRBV12-3/TRBV12-4	CASSLRGVGTEAFF	TGTGCCAGCAGCTTGCGGGGAGTAGGCACTGAAGCTTTCTTT
TRBD1	.	TRBJ2-5	TRBV4-1	CASSQETPYKPGQGWWTQYF	TGCGCCAGCAGCCAAGAGACCCCATACAAACCGGGACAGGGGTGGTGGACCCAGTACTTC
TRBD1	once	TRBJ2-2	TRBV4-1	CASSQWYRGPVGELFF	TGCGCCAGCAGCCAATGGTACAGGGGGCCTGTCGGGGAGCTGTTTTTT
.	.	TRBJ1-1	TRBV12-3/TRBV12-4	CASSPETLEAFF	TGTGCCAGCAGTCCTGAGACCCTAGAAGCTTTCTTT
.	.	TRBJ1-2	TRBV12-3/TRBV12-4	CASSRDYGYTF	TGTGCCAGCAGTAGGGACTATGGCTACACCTTC
TRBD2	.	TRBJ2-1	TRBV14	CASSQGAGREQFF	TGTGCCAGCAGCCAAGGAGCCGGGAGGGAGCAGTTCTTC
TRBD1	.	TRBJ1-2	TRBV15	CATSRDTTGSNGYTF	TGTGCCACCAGCAGAGATACGACAGGGTCGAATGGCTACACCTTC
.	.	TRBJ2-3	TRBV2	CASRKGSSTDTQYF	TGTGCCAGCAGAAAAGGCAGCAGCACAGATACGCAGTATTTT
TRBD1	once	TRBJ1-2	TRBV18	CASSLYDRDSLGYGYTF	TGTGCCAGCTCACTATATGACAGGGACTCTTTGGGCTATGGCTACACCTTC
TRBD1	.	TRBJ2-5	TRBV3-1	CASSQAGQGGDEETQYF	TGTGCCAGCAGCCAAGCTGGACAGGGTGGGGACGAAGAGACCCAGTACTTC
.	.	TRBJ1-6	TRBV2	CASSGYRTANSPLHF	TGTGCCAGCAGTGGTTACAGGACAGCTAATTCACCCCTCCACTTT
.	.	TRBJ2-1	TRBV20-1	CSARGLTGDEQFF	TGCAGTGCTAGAGGGCTGACAGGCGATGAGCAGTTCTTC
TRBD2	once	TRBJ2-5	TRBV3-1	CASSQDPRLAERGGQETQYF	TGTGCCAGCAGCCAAGATCCCCGGCTAGCGGAACGGGGGGGCCAAGAGACCCAGTACTTC
.	.	TRBJ2-5	TRBV29-1	CSVHGRDSPTLFWETQYF	TGCAGCGTCCACGGGCGGGACAGCCCGACCCTCTTTTGGGAGACCCAGTACTTC
TRBD1	.	TRBJ1-2	TRBV5-1	CASSSKQGAYGYTF	TGCGCCAGCAGCTCGAAACAGGGGGCCTATGGCTACACCTTC
.	.	TRBJ2-5	TRBV19	CASTWAGGETQYF	TGTGCCAGTACGTGGGCAGGAGGAGAGACCCAGTACTTC
.	.	TRBJ1-5	TRBV7-2	CASSLMARGVYQPQHF	TGTGCCAGCAGCTTAATGGCCCGGGGCGTTTATCAGCCCCAGCATTTT
.	.	TRBJ1-2	TRBV5-4	CASSPPVGGQGYGYTF	TGTGCCAGCAGCCCCCCGGTCGGGGGGCAGGGCTATGGCTACACCTTC
TRBD2	.	TRBJ2-7	TRBV6-5	CASNSGGSYEQYF	TGTGCCAGCAATAGCGGGGGGTCCTACGAGCAGTACTTC
TRBD2	.	TRBJ2-5	TRBV7-6	CASSLARSGRVEETQYF	TGTGCCAGCAGCTTAGCGCGCAGCGGGAGAGTTGAAGAGACCCAGTACTTC
.	.	TRBJ1-5	TRBV20-1	CSASDNQPQHF	TGCAGTGCTAGCGACAATCAGCCCCAGCATTTT
.	few	TRBJ1-2	TRBV19	CASSIQGDYGYTF	TGTGCCAGTAGTATCCAAGGGGACTATGGCTACACCTTC
TRBD1	.	TRBJ2-3	TRBV20-1	CSASGTGTDTQYF	TGCAGTGCTTCCGGGACAGGCACAGATACGCAGTATTTT
.	.	TRBJ1-1	TRBV30	CAWSPLMNTEAFF	TGTGCCTGGAGTCCCCTTATGAACACTGAAGCTTTCTTT
TRBD1	.	TRBJ2-1	TRBV7-3	CASSLNPTGQGEQFF	TGTGCCAGCAGCTTAAACCCGACGGGACAGGGGGAGCAGTTCTTC
TRBD1	.	TRBJ1-1	TRBV29-1	CSVPGQGRAEAFF	TGCAGCGTTCCGGGACAGGGAAGGGCTGAAGCTTTCTTT
TRBD2	.	TRBJ2-7	TRBV10-3	CAAGESSGYEQYF	TGTGCCGCGGGGGAGAGCTCTGGTTACGAGCAGTACTTC
TRBD2	.	TRBJ2-5	TRBV9	CASSVGRAGPQETQYF	TGTGCCAGCAGCGTAGGTCGAGCGGGGCCTCAAGAGACCCAGTACTTC
.	.	TRBJ2-6	TRBV19	CASSMSPNVLTF	TGTGCCAGTAGTATGTCACCGAACGTCCTGACTTTC
.	.	TRBJ1-4	TRBV2	CASRSGGSNEKLFF	TGTGCCAGTAGGTCTGGGGGGTCTAATGAAAAACTGTTTTTT